Listed below are T cell receptor beta chains from one sample, sequenced in a study of T-cell reconstitution after alpha-beta-depleted transplantation in children. TCRdb passed the PCR reads through MiXCR, listing each CDR3 protein once. The table includes 100,000 or so distinct CDR3 sequences, around 15% detected once. Sequenced here: PBMCs, mostly from graft donor cells, sampled 180 days after TCRalphabeta/CD19-depleted stem cell transplant. Receptors were obtained from a male patient aged 2 to 9 who had a stem cell transplant for acute lymphoblastic leukemia, so the T cells may come from the graft donor. Both conserved end residues are part of each CDR3. The D gene is left open where the match is weak. Expanded clones get a size class; other rows say once, few or many, or leave the size out.

J	size	V	D	CDR3	DNA
TRBJ2-7	many	TRBV5-1	.	CASSPDWRGTYEQYF	TGCGCCAGCAGCCCGGATTGGCGGGGTACCTACGAGCAGTACTTC
TRBJ2-2	few	TRBV7-8	.	CASSNRQGGTGELFF	TGTGCCAGCAGTAACAGGCAAGGTGGAACCGGGGAGCTGTTTTTT
TRBJ2-7	few	TRBV18	TRBD2	CASRGGTYEQYF	TGTGCCAGCCGCGGGGGTACCTACGAGCAGTACTTC
TRBJ2-1	.	TRBV3-1	TRBD2	CASSHRPAGGDEQFF	TGTGCCAGCAGCCACCGGCCAGCGGGGGGAGATGAGCAGTTCTTC
TRBJ2-2	few	TRBV12-3/TRBV12-4	.	CASSSPTGNTGELFF	TGTGCCAGCAGTTCGCCGACAGGAAACACCGGGGAGCTGTTTTTT
TRBJ2-3	.	TRBV7-2	TRBD1	CASSDRGYSDTQYF	TGTGCCAGCTCCGACAGGGGATACTCGGATACGCAGTATTTT
TRBJ2-1	.	TRBV7-6	.	CASSLGARGEQFF	TGTGCCAGCAGCTTAGGGGCCCGAGGTGAGCAGTTCTTC
TRBJ2-2	.	TRBV7-8	.	CASSPDNTGTGELFF	TGTGCCAGCAGCCCGGACAACACGGGCACCGGGGAGCTGTTTTTT
TRBJ2-1	.	TRBV7-9	.	CASSFRLAASFYNEQFF	TGTGCCAGCAGCTTCCGCTTAGCGGCCTCCTTTTACAATGAGCAGTTCTTC
TRBJ1-5	.	TRBV27	.	CASSFSPHPSNQPQHF	TGTGCCAGCAGTTTTAGCCCACACCCGAGCAATCAGCCCCAGCATTTT
TRBJ2-7	.	TRBV7-6	.	CASSLGLADSSYEQYF	TGTGCCAGCAGCTTAGGTCTAGCGGACAGCTCCTACGAGCAGTACTTC
TRBJ1-1	.	TRBV29-1	.	CSVDRNRLNTEAFF	TGCAGCGTTGATAGGAACAGATTGAACACTGAAGCTTTCTTT
TRBJ2-2	.	TRBV29-1	TRBD1	CSVRRQGSGTGELFF	TGCAGCGTTAGGAGACAGGGGTCGGGCACCGGGGAGCTGTTTTTT
TRBJ2-1	.	TRBV7-9	.	CASSLEVPEQFF	TGTGCCAGCAGCTTAGAAGTGCCCGAGCAGTTCTTC